These 13 T cell receptor beta chains were sequenced from one sample in a study of blood T cells in healthy people across ages. A second PCR of about 7 to 12 cycles used a sample-barcoded 5' primer and a J-beta primer mix. TCRdb re-called the 5' RACE reads through MiXCR, storing one row per CDR3 protein. The data show over a million distinct CDR3 sequences, about 45% seen once. Sequencing input: blood. The receptors were sampled from a woman aged 18 to 35 in good health.

The chain couples TRBV7-2 to TRBJ2-7, with a tentative D call TRBD2 (5 bases). This CDR3 has 16 amino acids. Trimming shortened V by 7 bases and J by 2 bases, and 21 bases separated the two germline ends. Germline V lookup: CDR1 SGHTA, CDR2 FQGNSA. CDR3 sequence (DNA): TGTGCCAGCACATCGGGTGGGATACTAGGTACCTACGAGCAGTACTTC. It encodes CASTSGGILGTYEQYF.

This clonotype was recorded at least ten times. This sequence joins TRBV10-3 and TRBJ1-4, with 8 bases fitting TRBD1. Trimming at V came to 0 bases and at J to 0 bases, leaving 3 bases not matched to a gene. This CDR3 is built from 17 residues. Germline CDR1 ENHRY, CDR2 SYGVKD. CDR3 nucleotide sequence: TGTGCCATCAGTGAGTCGACAGGGGTCCCAACTAATGAAAAACTGTTTTTT. It codes for CAISESTGVPTNEKLFF.

This clonotype was observed many times. The V gene is TRBV27, the J gene TRBJ1-6; the D is unclear. The V end lost 6 bases, the J end lost 9 bases, and 9 bases lay between the germline ends. This CDR3 has 12 amino acids. Germline CDR1 reads MNHEY; CDR2 reads SMNVEV (reference sequence). DNA for the CDR3: TGTGCCAGCAGCTTACTCGGTTCACCCCTCCACTTT. Translating gives CASSLLGSPLHF.

The chain has TRBV7-8 and TRBJ2-4; 10 positions match TRBD2. V dropped 1 base and J dropped 0; count of bases not matched to a gene: 6. Per germline, CDR1 SGHVS and CDR2 FQNEAQ. The CDR3 spans 18 residues. CDR3 sequence reads: CASSLGLAGPLAKNIQYF. CDR3 nucleotides: TGTGCCAGCAGCTTAGGACTAGCGGGTCCCTTAGCCAAAAACATTCAGTACTTC. The complete variable domain, with remaining parts taken from reference TRBV7-8 and TRBJ2-4, reads GAGVSQSPRYKVAKRGQDVALRCDPISGHVSLFWYQQALGQGPEFLTYFQNEAQLDKSGLPSDRFFAERPEGSVSTLKIQRTQQEDSAVYLCASSLGLAGPLAKNIQYFGAGTRLSVL.

This clonotype was seen ten or more times. Germline and junction disagree at one end, which may indicate a read error. The V call is TRBV4-1, the J call TRBJ2-3, with D uncertain. Germline CDR1 MGHRA, CDR2 YSYEKL. The CDR3 totals 13 residues. This CDR3 reads CASSQLTGDTQYF. The CDR3 nucleotides read TGTGCCAGCAGCCAGTTGACTGGAGATACGCAGTATTTT.

The chain's CDR3 is CSARDWRTGTDTQYF. CDR3 sequence (DNA): TGCAGTGCTAGAGATTGGCGCACTGGCACAGATACGCAGTATTTT. The chain joins TRBV20-1 to TRBJ2-3; D uncertain. The germline V gene has CDR1 DFQATT and CDR2 SNEGSKA (reference sequence). Trimming shortened V by 0 bases and J by 1 base, and 11 bases separated the two germline ends. The CDR3 covers 15 residues.

This chain connects TRBV6-2 or TRBV6-3 to TRBJ2-5; D ambiguous. V was pared by 5 bases and J by 5 bases, with 9 bases between. Germline V gene data show CDR1 as MNHEY and CDR2 as SVGEGT. The CDR3 spans 12 residues. CDR3 amino acids: CASSTAPETQYF. Written as DNA, the CDR3 is TGTGCCAGCAGTACAGCTCCGGAGACCCAGTACTTC.

The V call is TRBV5-1, the J call TRBJ2-1; D is uncertain. The J call may be faulty, since TRBJ2-7 better matches the DNA end. Germline values: CDR1 SGHRS, CDR2 YFSETQ. This CDR3 comprises 13 residues. The CDR3 bases are TGCGCCAGCAGCTTGGCCAAGGTCAATGAGCAGTACTTC. It codes for CASSLAKVNEQYF.

The sample holds a few counts of this clonotype. DNA of the CDR3: TGCAGTGCTAGTATCCGGGGGACCTACGAGCAGTACTTC. This sequence encodes CSASIRGTYEQYF. The gene calls are TRBV20-1 and TRBJ2-7; D is perhaps TRBD2 (6 bases). The germline V gene encodes CDR1 DFQATT and CDR2 SNEGSKA (reference sequence). Trimming removed 3 bases from V and 2 bases from J, with 11 bases in between. The CDR3 runs 13 residues.

The chain links TRBV10-3 to TRBJ2-7, with 7 bases lining up with TRBD2. Germline trimming cut 4 bases from V and 7 bases from J; bases unmatched to any gene: 10. CDR1 and CDR2 (germline): ENHRY, SYGVKD. The CDR3 is 14 residues long. The CDR3 region has the DNA TGTGCCATCAGTGGTGGCGGGAGTTTGAATGAGCAGTACTTC. This translates into CAISGGGSLNEQYF.

J is TRBJ1-2 and V is TRBV5-1, with a weak D call TRBD1 (5 bases). The germline V gene has CDR1 SGHRS and CDR2 YFSETQ. With 4 bases removed from V and 3 bases from J, the gap between germline ends came to 10 bases. There are 13 residues in the CDR3. CDR3 sequence: CASSQTTDYGYTF. The CDR3 DNA sequence: TGCGCCAGCAGCCAGACGACAGACTATGGCTACACCTTC.

The gene calls are TRBV29-1 and TRBJ2-1; 12 positions agree with TRBD2. The germline gives CDR1 SQVTM, CDR2 ANQGSEA. This CDR3 spans 13 amino acids. J lost 7 bases, V lost 4 bases, and 2 bases had no gene match. CDR3 nucleotides: TGCAGCGTTGGCCTAGCGGGGGGGAATGAGCAGTTCTTC. Translating gives CSVGLAGGNEQFF.

This chain connects TRBV29-1 to TRBJ1-1; D may be TRBD1 (5 bases). In germline, CDR1 is SQVTM, CDR2 ANQGSEA. The CDR3 is 12 residues long. V lost 4 bases and J 6 bases, leaving 12 bases between the germline ends. The CDR3 spells CSVGAGISEAFF. The CDR3 DNA reads TGCAGCGTTGGAGCAGGGATTTCTGAAGCTTTCTTT.